This passage covers 5 T cell receptor beta chains from one sample sequenced in a study of T cells in Graves' hyperthyroidism and ophthalmopathy. Amplified TCR beta CDR3 regions derived from RNA transcripts. With the HTBI primer set, the TCR CDR3 went through a first round of RT-PCR. MiXCR was run by TCRdb on the multiplex PCR reads, yielding one entry per CDR3 protein. The data show a few hundred thousand distinct CDR3 sequences, roughly 15% seen once. Sequencing used blood. The receptors were gathered from a woman aged 45-65 years with Graves' hyperthyroidism that later progressed to Graves' ophthalmopathy.

This clonotype was detected ten times or more. This sequence joins TRBV7-6 and TRBJ2-2; D unresolved. The V end lost 2 bases, the J end lost 6 bases, and 7 bases lay between the germline ends. Germline V gene sequence: CDR1 SGHVS, CDR2 FNYEAQ. This CDR3 is 13 amino acids long. CDR3 sequence: CASSLRVAGELFF. The CDR3 DNA follows: TGTGCCAGCAGCTTACGTGTTGCCGGGGAGCTGTTTTTT.

This clonotype has a handful of counts. J is TRBJ2-3 and V is TRBV6-1; 9 bases agree with TRBD2. There are 14 residues in the CDR3. Germline V CDR1 and CDR2: MNHNS, SASEGT. V lost 9 bases to trimming and J lost 4 bases; unmatched junction nucleotides: 8. The CDR3 region has the DNA TGTGCCAGTCGACGGGCGGGAGGGCCAGATACGCAGTATTTT. Translating gives CASRRAGGPDTQYF.

This clonotype was seen ten or more times. This chain connects TRBV30 to TRBJ2-2, with D tentatively TRBD2 (6 bases). V was cut by 8 bases and J by 1 base, with 11 bases left in between. The germline V gene encodes CDR1 GTSNPN and CDR2 SVGIG (reference sequence). CDR3 length: 13 amino acids. Here the CDR3 reads CAATRGNTGELFF. The CDR3 coding sequence is TGTGCCGCGACTAGAGGGAACACCGGGGAGCTGTTTTTT.

This rearrangement joins TRBV7-8 to TRBJ1-1; TRBD1 might be the D (5 bases). The V end was cut by 7 bases, the J end by 4 bases, with 16 bases between. Germline values: CDR1 SGHVS, CDR2 FQNEAQ. This CDR3 has 14 amino acids. CDR3 sequence reads: CASTWGGGGTEAFF. The CDR3 DNA reads as TGTGCCAGCACATGGGGGGGGGGAGGCACTGAAGCTTTCTTT.

This clonotype was seen many times. V usage is TRBV5-5 and J usage is TRBJ1-1; D call uncertain. Germline CDR1 reads SGHKS; CDR2 reads YYEKEE (reference sequence). CDR3 length: 13 residues. The germline V and J ends were trimmed by 3 bases and 5 bases, with 11 bases remaining between them. The CDR3 loop is CASSSEMRTEAFF. The CDR3 DNA reads TGTGCCAGCAGCTCGGAGATGAGAACTGAAGCTTTCTTT. Complete variable domain (other parts from reference TRBV5-5 and TRBJ1-1): DAGVTQSPTHLIKTRGQQVTLRCSPISGHKSVSWYQQVLGQGPQFIFQYYEKEERGRGNFPDRFSARQFPNYSSELNVNALLLGDSALYLCASSSEMRTEAFFGQGTRLTVV.